Sequencing of this TCR beta chain was carried out in a study of vaccination effects on CD4 cells after COVID-19. The ends were cut back, 0 bases at V and 6 bases at J, with 12 bases in the middle. CDR1 MNHNY and CDR2 SVGAGI come from the germline V gene (reference sequence). The CDR3 totals 14 residues. Antigen-specific CD4+ T cells were expanded (with viral peptide pools) by the ViraFEST assay ahead of sequencing. Isolation of CD4+ T cells took place after more than 9 days of culture. Nucleocapsid antibody tests were negative, and the vaccine recipients had no prior SARS-CoV-2 infection. Details on this clone: What it recognizes is unknown.

Sequencing used immunoSEQ multiplex PCR; TCRdb keeps in-frame clones, though not all of them. The table records about 73,000 clones, about 70% of them present only once. Findings of the study overall: Cross-reactivity toward common cold coronaviruses was confined to only 1 of 255 vaccine-induced clones in healthy vaccinees. Pronounced clonal contraction occurred in clones induced by infection and by vaccine late after vaccination.

Sequencing used CD4+ T cells from PBMCs cultured with HCoV-NL63 spike peptides, obtained before COVID-19 vaccination. This TCR was recovered from a human donor who received a COVID-19 vaccine. The rearrangement uses TRBV6-6 and TRBJ2-7; weak D call: TRBD1 (6 bases). The CDR3 region has the DNA TGTGCCAGCAGTTACTCCCAGGGGCGCGCCGAGCAGTACGTC. Amino acids: CASSYSQGRAEQYV.